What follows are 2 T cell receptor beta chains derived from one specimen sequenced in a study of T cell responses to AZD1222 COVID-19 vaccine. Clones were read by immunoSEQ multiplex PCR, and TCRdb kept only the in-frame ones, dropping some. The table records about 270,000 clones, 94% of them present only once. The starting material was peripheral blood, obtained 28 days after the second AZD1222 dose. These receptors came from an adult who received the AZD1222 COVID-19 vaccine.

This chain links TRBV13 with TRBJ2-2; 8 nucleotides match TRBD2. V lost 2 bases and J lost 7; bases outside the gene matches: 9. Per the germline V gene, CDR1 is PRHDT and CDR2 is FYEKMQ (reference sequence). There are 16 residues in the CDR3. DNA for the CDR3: TGTGCCAGCAGCTTACTGGGACTAGGAAATATCGGGGAGCTGTTTTTT. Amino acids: CASSLLGLGNIGELFF.

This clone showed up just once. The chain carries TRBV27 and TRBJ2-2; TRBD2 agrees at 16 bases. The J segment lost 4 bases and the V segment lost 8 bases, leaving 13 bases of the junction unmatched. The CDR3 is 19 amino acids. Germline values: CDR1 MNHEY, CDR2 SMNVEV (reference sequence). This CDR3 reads CASASSGLAGGRGTGELFF. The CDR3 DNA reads TGTGCCAGCGCCTCGTCGGGACTAGCGGGGGGGCGGGGCACCGGGGAGCTGTTTTTT.